The T cell receptor beta chain under discussion was sequenced for a study of T cell responses to AZD1222 COVID-19 vaccine. Notes on the study in general: Donors were mostly white British, more females; clonal diversity possibly underestimated. Baseline seropositivity characterized only a handful of AZD1222 recipients. Repertoire sampling happened only post peak T cell response.

Details on this clone: Its antigen is unidentified.

The method was immunoSEQ multiplex PCR; TCRdb's version includes in-frame clones alone and lacks a portion of them. The profile shows 100,000 to 150,000 clones, 80% to 90% of them singletons. J lost 5 bases, V lost 5 bases, and 12 bases had no gene match. The germline CDR1 and CDR2 sequences are MDHEN and SYDVKM. CDR3 length: 17 amino acids. This receptor was obtained from an adult in good health. Here the sequenced sample was peripheral blood, taken on day 0 of AZD1222 vaccination. V and J are TRBV28 and TRBJ2-5; 12 nucleotides match TRBD1. Here the CDR3 DNA reads TGTGCCAGCAGTGGAGGCCCAGGGACAGGGGGCAGGGAGACCCAGTACTTC. Its translation: CASSGGPGTGGRETQYF.